This TCR beta chain was recovered during a study of control samples from healthy donors and cancer patients (dated by TCRdb to 2018 to 2021). For this clone: The target of this receptor is not known. Nothing much larger sits one base from this clone, and base qualities are not available.

Libraries were built with the immunoSEQ multiplex PCR assay. The clones in this table, taken by TCRdb from immuneACCESS, are in-frame only. Not every clone is retained; where verified, under half of the shortfall comes from an unresolved V gene, and the cause of the rest is unknown. This sample gives 95,000 to 100,000 clones in total; around 88% of them show up just once. The ten largest clones add up to more than 7% of the sample. The TCR was taken from a man aged 25 to 40 in good health. The material sequenced was blood.

The CDR3 region reads CATSRDRGRQETQYF. The sequenced DNA: TGTGCCACCAGCAGAGATCGGGGCCGCCAAGAGACCCAGTACTTC. In this chain, TRBV15 is recombined with TRBJ2-5; the D gene is tentatively TRBD1 or TRBD2, each matching 5 bases. V gives up 0 bases and J gives up 1 base, and the segment between their germline ends measures 9 bases. Based on the germline V gene (reference sequence), the CDR1 and CDR2 sequences are LNHNV and YYDKDF. Reading from cysteine to phenylalanine, the CDR3 counts 15 amino acids. The entry retains the CDR3 DNA only, 45 bases that are in frame from base 1.